The present TCR beta chain was sequenced within a study of cytomegalovirus exposure and HLA in healthy donors. PCR was performed using 60 Vbeta and 13 Jbeta primers. The method was immunoSEQ multiplex PCR; TCRdb's version includes in-frame clones alone and lacks a portion of them. This sample yields approximately 180,000 clones, of which approximately 80% are seen a single time; around 1.7% belongs to the top ten. Regarding this clone: Its antigen remains unknown.

CDR1 and CDR2 (germline): SEHNR, FQNEAQ (reference sequence). V lost 1 base and J 5 bases, leaving 9 bases between the germline ends. This CDR3 contains 14 residues. General study results and limits: Accounts indicate the classifier identified cytomegalovirus status with strong specificity and sensitivity. Sequencing likely generated an artifact that appeared as a cluster of highly shared sequence variants. In vitro confirmation showed three CMV-associated chains to be CMV antigen specific.

The receptor's source is a woman under 30 in good health and CMV-seronegative. Input material: PBMCs. This chain joins TRBV7-9 and TRBJ1-5, with D perhaps matching TRBD1 (5 bases). The CDR3 loop reads CASSLGLGDQPQHF. As DNA, the CDR3 is TGTGCCAGCAGCTTAGGGCTAGGGGATCAGCCCCAGCATTTT.